The source of this TCR beta chain is a study of cytomegalovirus exposure and HLA in healthy donors. Across the whole study: Among about 200 million T cells, an earlier analysis found 117 million unique TCR beta sequences.

Germline values: CDR1 SGHTS, CDR2 YDEGEE. V was clipped by 7 bases and J by 5 bases, with 27 bases between them. The CDR3 sequence is 17 residues long. Vbeta (60) and Jbeta (13) primers were used in the PCR. Sequencing was performed with immunoSEQ multiplex PCR; in TCRdb, only in-frame clones are kept and a portion is missing. The repertoire holds around 140,000 clones, with approximately 84% as singletons. The clonotype was recovered from an older woman in good health and CMV-seropositive. V gene TRBV5-8 combines with J gene TRBJ1-1; no clear D. Specimen: PBMCs. The CDR3 nucleotides read TGTGCCAGCCGCCACGTACCGGGAAATTCGCGTATAACTGAAGCTTTCTTT. This sequence encodes CASRHVPGNSRITEAFF. The complete variable domain, with remaining parts taken from reference TRBV5-8 and TRBJ1-1, reads EAGVTQSPTHLIKTRGQQATLRCSPISGHTSVYWYQQALGLGLQFLLWYDEGEERNRGNFPPRFSGRQFPNYSSELNVNALELEDSALYLCASRHVPGNSRITEAFFGQGTRLTVV.